Sequencing of this TCR beta chain was carried out in a study of blood T cells in healthy people across ages. CDR1 SGHAT and CDR2 FQNNGV come from the germline V gene. CDR3 length: 14 amino acids. V lost 7 bases, J lost 0 bases, and 10 bases lay in between. With regard to this clonotype: Its specificity is unknown.

A second PCR of about 7 to 12 cycles used a sample-barcoded 5' primer and a J-beta primer mix. Using its own MiXCR run on the 5' RACE reads, TCRdb lists one record per CDR3 protein. The table lists over a million distinct CDR3 sequences, around 45% of them singletons. Findings and caveats of the study: Per million T cells, TCR beta diversity dropped roughly linearly as age increased. The study found more naive CD4+ cells and higher diversity in long-lived than aged donors.

Sequenced sample: blood. This TCR came from a woman aged 55-70 years in good health. The chain uses TRBV11-2 and TRBJ2-1, with D perhaps matching TRBD2 (6 bases). CDR3 protein: CASTGRGSYNEQFF. The CDR3 coding sequence is TGTGCCAGCACCGGGCGGGGCTCCTACAATGAGCAGTTCTTC.